The next 13 T cell receptor beta chains were all read from a single sample in a study of T cell responses to AZD1222 COVID-19 vaccine. Measured with immunoSEQ multiplex PCR; TCRdb has only the in-frame clones, and not every one. This sample yields roughly 160,000 clones, of which roughly nine tenths are seen a single time; 1.3% belongs to the top ten. The starting material was peripheral blood, obtained 28 days after the second AZD1222 dose. The receptors originated from an adult who received the AZD1222 COVID-19 vaccine.

This chain joins TRBV6-5 and TRBJ1-5; 7 positions agree with TRBD1. The CDR3 sequence is 13 residues long. V lost 6 bases and J lost 1; bases outside the gene matches: 0. CDR1 is MNHEY and CDR2 is SVGAGI in the germline V gene. CDR3 amino acids: CASRDRSNQPQHF. The CDR3 bases are TGTGCCAGCAGGGACAGGAGCAATCAGCCCCAGCATTTT.

This CDR3 is CAIRGLGSYNEQFF. The DNA of the CDR3 is TGTGCCATTCGGGGACTTGGGTCCTACAATGAGCAGTTCTTC. The chain uses TRBV11-2 and TRBJ2-1, with D tentatively TRBD2 (6 bases). This CDR3 comprises 14 residues. V gave up 10 bases and J gave up 1 base, with 14 bases separating them. Germline CDR1 is SGHAT and CDR2 is FQNNGV.

In its sample, this clone was seen once. The CDR3 bases are TGTGCCAGCTCACCGAAAACCCCGATGGATACGCAGTATTTT. This gives the protein CASSPKTPMDTQYF. The rearrangement uses TRBV18 and TRBJ2-3; no firm D call. Between the trimmed V and J ends, which lost 3 bases and 6 bases, there was a span of 13 bases. The CDR3 runs 14 residues. CDR1 KGHSH and CDR2 LQKENI come from the germline V gene.

The rearrangement uses TRBV6-1 and TRBJ1-5; 8 bases line up with TRBD1. Per the germline V gene, CDR1 is MNHNS and CDR2 is SASEGT. The junction had 10 bases not matched to a gene; V was cut back by 1 base and J by 2 bases. The length of the CDR3 is 18 residues. Here the CDR3 reads CASSEEFDRGWGNQPQHF. Written as DNA, the CDR3 is TGTGCCAGCAGTGAAGAGTTCGACAGGGGATGGGGCAATCAGCCCCAGCATTTT.

This chain connects TRBV18 to TRBJ2-1; 8 positions match TRBD2. The length of the CDR3 is 15 residues. Germline V gene lookup returns CDR1 KGHSH and CDR2 LQKENI. J lost 4 bases, V lost 5 bases, and 7 bases had no gene match. The CDR3 is CASSTISGTYNEQFF. CDR3 DNA sequence: TGTGCCAGCTCAACAATTAGCGGGACTTACAATGAGCAGTTCTTC. The complete variable domain, with remaining parts taken from reference TRBV18 and TRBJ2-1, reads NAGVMQNPRHLVRRRGQEARLRCSPMKGHSHVYWYRQLPEEGLKFMVYLQKENIIDESGMPKERFSAEFPKEGPSILRIQQVVRGDSAAYFCASSTISGTYNEQFFGPGTRLTVL.

The chain joins TRBV2 to TRBJ2-3, with 10 bases aligning to TRBD2. Losses at the gene ends were 8 bases for V and 1 base for J; bases not matched to a gene: 3. The germline gives CDR1 SNHLY, CDR2 FYNNEI. The CDR3 covers 14 residues. The CDR3 is CASFGLAGTDTQYF. For the CDR3, the DNA is TGTGCCAGCTTCGGACTAGCGGGCACAGATACGCAGTATTTT.

With regard to this clone: The junction differs from germline at one of its ends, possibly a read error. The rearrangement links TRBV7-9 to TRBJ2-1, with a possible D match to TRBD2 (6 bases). The CDR3 has 14 residues. The germline gives CDR1 SEHNR, CDR2 FQNEAQ (reference sequence). CDR3 in DNA: TGTGCCAGCAGCTCCCGGGACTCCCACAATGAGCAGTTCTTC. Encoded protein: CASSSRDSHNEQFF.

The CDR3 nucleotides read TGTGCCAGCAGTTTTTGGGGGGCGAATAACGAGCAGTACTTC. It is translated as CASSFWGANNEQYF. The rearrangement joins TRBV27 to TRBJ2-7; D possibly uses TRBD1 or TRBD2 (6 bases each). V lost 3 bases, J lost 5 bases, and 14 bases lay in between. Germline V gene lookup returns CDR1 MNHEY and CDR2 SMNVEV (reference sequence). The CDR3 length is 14 residues.

The chain links TRBV28 to TRBJ1-2; 8 bases match TRBD1. Unmatched junction bases numbered 1, after V lost 1 base and J lost 3 bases. CDR3 size: 14 residues. Germline assignment: CDR1 MDHEN and CDR2 SYDVKM. The CDR3 is CASSLSGGDYGYTF. CDR3 DNA: TGTGCCAGCAGTTTATCAGGGGGCGACTATGGCTACACCTTC.

The CDR3, as DNA: TGTGCCAGGTCCTGTCACAATGAGCAGTTCTTC. Protein: CARSCHNEQFF. V gene TRBV6-4 combines with J gene TRBJ2-1; no reliable D call. V was cut by 9 bases and J by 5 bases, with 8 bases left in between. Per the germline V gene, CDR1 is MRHNA and CDR2 is SNTAGT. The CDR3 has 11 amino acids.

The J gene is TRBJ2-5, the V gene TRBV12-3 or TRBV12-4; the D gene could be TRBD1 or TRBD2 (5 bases each). V was clipped by 6 bases and J by 5 bases, with 13 bases between them. The CDR3 sequence is 13 residues long. The CDR3 spells CASRLRGQETQYF. Written as DNA, the CDR3 is TGTGCCAGCAGGCTGAGGGGCCAGGAGACCCAGTACTTC.

The chain combines TRBV6-5 with TRBJ2-1; 12 bases are shared with TRBD2. V trimming: 5 bases; J trimming: 5 bases; junction bases outside the gene matches: 4. The germline CDR1 and CDR2 sequences are MNHEY and SVGAGI. The CDR3 has 15 amino acids. CDR3 in amino acids: CASSLAGGPNNEQFF. The CDR3 DNA reads TGTGCCAGCAGTCTAGCGGGAGGGCCGAACAATGAGCAGTTCTTC.

Of note for this clone: Other DNA sequences in the same sample also yield this CDR3. The V call is TRBV5-1, the J call TRBJ2-1; D is undetermined. The germline CDR1 and CDR2 sequences are SGHRS and YFSETQ. The CDR3 runs 11 residues. V was shortened by 0 bases and J by 8 bases, with 3 bases between the two germline ends. The CDR3 reads CASSLVDEQFF. The CDR3 region has the DNA TGCGCCAGCAGCTTGGTGGATGAGCAGTTCTTC.